The next 27 T cell receptor beta chains were all read from a single sample in a study of response to subunit inactivated influenza vaccine. TCRdb recomputed calls from the RT-PCR reads with MiXCR, one row per CDR3 protein. Among 700,000 to 900,000 distinct CDR3 sequences listed, about 20% were seen once. The sequencing here drew on PBMCs from blood, taken 4 to 6 days after vaccination. Receptors were obtained from a man in his fifties who received an inactivated influenza vaccine.

V gene TRBV7-9 combines with J gene TRBJ1-1, with D perhaps TRBD1 (5 bases). V was shortened by 2 bases and J by 2 bases, with 9 bases between the two germline ends. Germline V gives CDR1 SEHNR, CDR2 FQNEAQ (reference sequence). The CDR3 runs to 14 residues. CDR3 bases: TGTGCCAGCAGCTTACAAACAGGAAACACTGAAGCTTTCTTT. This codes for CASSLQTGNTEAFF.

This sequence joins TRBV7-7 and TRBJ2-5; TRBD2 matches 7 bases. Looked up from germline, CDR1 is SSHAT and CDR2 is FNYEAQ (reference sequence). V was pared by 4 bases and J by 3 bases, with 5 bases of the junction left unmatched. The CDR3 runs 14 residues. CDR3 bases: TGTGCCAGCAGCTCTGGGACTATCAAAGAGACCCAGTACTTC. It translates to CASSSGTIKETQYF.

The CDR3, as DNA: TGTGCCAGCAGCTACGGGGGACGGAATGAGCAGTTCTTC. Translated, it gives CASSYGGRNEQFF. The chain is built from TRBV9 and TRBJ2-1; D is possibly TRBD2 (6 bases). V lost 4 bases, J lost 7 bases, and 12 bases lay in between. The CDR3 sequence is 13 residues long. Germline CDR1 is SGDLS and CDR2 is YYNGEE.

V and J are TRBV11-2 and TRBJ2-3; 13 nucleotides line up with TRBD2. CDR3 length: 18 amino acids. V lost 1 base and J lost 2; bases outside the gene matches: 6. Germline-derived CDR1 and CDR2 are SGHAT and FQNNGV. The CDR3 DNA follows: TGTGCCAGCAGCTTAGTTACGGGACTAGCGGGGTTCACAGATACGCAGTATTTT. Protein: CASSLVTGLAGFTDTQYF.

The chain joins TRBV24-1 to TRBJ2-2, with a possible D match to TRBD1 (5 bases). CDR3 length: 13 residues. Trimming took 7 bases from V and 6 from J, leaving 11 bases between them. Per the germline V gene, CDR1 is KGHDR and CDR2 is SFDVKD. CDR3 sequence reads: CATRSQGAGELFF. DNA of the CDR3: TGTGCCACCAGAAGTCAGGGTGCCGGGGAGCTGTTTTTT.

Only a few counts were recorded for this clonotype. Sequence at one end of the junction differs from germline and may be a read error. The chain links TRBV12-3 or TRBV12-4 to TRBJ2-6, with D perhaps TRBD1 (6 bases). The CDR3 consists of 18 residues. The DNA for the CDR3 is TGTGCCATCAGTTTAAACAGGGTATGGATGTCTGGGGCCAACGTCCTGACTTTC. Its translation is CAISLNRVWMSGANVLTF.

This chain joins TRBV7-2 and TRBJ1-1; D gene ambiguous. The CDR3 is made up of 12 amino acids. Germline loops: CDR1 SGHTA, CDR2 FQGNSA. With 2 bases removed from V and 7 bases from J, the gap between germline ends came to 8 bases. Here the CDR3 reads CASSLIIGEAFF. Written as DNA, the CDR3 is TGTGCCAGCAGCTTAATTATCGGTGAAGCTTTCTTT. The full variable domain, its missing parts supplied by reference TRBV7-2 and TRBJ1-1, is GAGVSQSPSNKVTEKGKDVELRCDPISGHTALYWYRQSLGQGLEFLIYFQGNSAPDKSGLPSDRFSAERTGGSVSTLTIQRTQQEDSAVYLCASSLIIGEAFFGQGTRLTVV.

This rearrangement joins TRBV28 to TRBJ1-2; D is unresolved. V lost 5 bases and J lost 2, with 12 bases in between. Germline-derived CDR1 and CDR2 are MDHEN and SYDVKM. The CDR3 consists of 14 residues. CDR3 loop: CASSEGPGNYGYTF. The CDR3 nucleotides are TGTGCCAGCAGTGAAGGGCCCGGGAACTATGGCTACACCTTC.

J is TRBJ2-7 and V is TRBV9; no clear D. The CDR3 totals 13 residues. Germline V lookup: CDR1 SGDLS, CDR2 YYNGEE. V lost 3 bases, J lost 5 bases, and 12 bases lay in between. The CDR3 protein is CASSGTNPHEQYF. The CDR3 nucleotides read TGTGCCAGCAGCGGGACCAACCCCCACGAGCAGTACTTC.

This clonotype was seen at least ten times. The chain carries TRBV5-1 and TRBJ2-7; D is ambiguous. CDR1 is SGHRS and CDR2 is YFSETQ in the germline V gene. The V end lost 0 bases, the J end lost 0 bases, and 13 bases lay between the germline ends. The CDR3 runs to 16 residues. CDR3 loop: CASSLGIVGLSYEQYF. The DNA for the CDR3 is TGCGCCAGCAGCTTGGGAATCGTCGGCCTCTCCTACGAGCAGTACTTC.

This rearrangement joins TRBV12-3 or TRBV12-4 to TRBJ2-7, with D perhaps assigned TRBD1 or TRBD2 (6 bases each). The ends were cut back, 1 base at V and 6 bases at J, with 22 bases in the middle. CDR3 length: 17 amino acids. The CDR3: CASSLGFDQGGFGEQYF. For the CDR3, the DNA is TGTGCCAGCAGTTTAGGGTTTGATCAAGGGGGGTTTGGCGAGCAGTACTTC.

This clonotype was seen more than once but under ten times. The chain joins TRBV6-5 to TRBJ2-1; 15 nucleotides align to TRBD2. The CDR3 length is 18 residues. Germline V lookup: CDR1 MNHEY, CDR2 SVGAGI. V was pared by 5 bases and J by 4 bases, with 9 bases of the junction left unmatched. The CDR3 reads CASSLTPGLAGGYNEQFF. CDR3 sequence (DNA): TGTGCCAGCAGTCTAACTCCGGGACTAGCGGGGGGTTACAATGAGCAGTTCTTC.

This clonotype came up a few times. V and J are TRBV28 and TRBJ2-5; D is perhaps TRBD1 or TRBD2 (5 bases each). This CDR3 is built from 13 residues. Germline V lookup: CDR1 MDHEN, CDR2 SYDVKM. Trimming removed 5 bases from V and 5 bases from J, with 12 bases in between. Here the CDR3 DNA reads TGTGCCAGCAGTCCGGGACCTTGGGAGACCCAGTACTTC. It translates to CASSPGPWETQYF.

This clonotype was detected once. At one of its ends the junction is not consistent with the germline gene, which may arise from a read error. This sequence joins TRBV7-6 and TRBJ2-5; D perhaps matches TRBD2 (6 bases). CDR1 is SGHVS and CDR2 is FNYEAQ in the germline V gene. The CDR3 totals 15 residues. CDR3: CASRLGTYRQETQYF. CDR3 coding DNA: TGTGCCAGCAGATTAGGGACTTACCGACAAGAGACCCAGTACTTC.

In its sample, this clonotype was seen a few times. This chain joins TRBV20-1 and TRBJ2-5; D ambiguous. Trimming pared 4 bases from V and 14 bases from J, leaving 11 bases between. The CDR3 has 9 amino acids. The germline CDR1 and CDR2 sequences are DFQATT and SNEGSKA (reference sequence). The CDR3 protein is CSATLPTYF. CDR3 bases: TGCAGTGCTACTCTCCCCACCTACTTC.

There are a few counts of this clonotype. The chain combines TRBV6-5 with TRBJ2-5; D is unclear. Germline CDR1 reads MNHEY; CDR2 reads SVGAGI. CDR3 length equals 14 residues. Trimming stripped 2 bases from V and 0 bases from J, with 7 bases between. As DNA, the CDR3 is TGTGCCAGCAGTTACACGACACACCAAGAGACCCAGTACTTC. This sequence encodes CASSYTTHQETQYF.

This clonotype has just a few counts. The chain has TRBV28 and TRBJ1-1, with TRBD1 as a possible D gene (6 bases). CDR1 is MDHEN and CDR2 is SYDVKM in the germline V gene. The CDR3 has 14 residues. V was pared by 2 bases and J by 6 bases, with 13 bases between. CDR3 DNA: TGTGCCAGCAGTTTAGGGGGGGGCACGGCTGAAGCTTTCTTT. This sequence encodes CASSLGGGTAEAFF.

This chain joins TRBV7-2 and TRBJ2-1, with 8 bases lining up with TRBD2. The V gene end was trimmed by 5 bases and the J gene end by 4 bases; junction bases not matched to a gene: 7. Germline CDR1 and CDR2: SGHTA and FQGNSA. This CDR3 is 15 amino acids long. The CDR3 loop is CASSPKTGGYNEQFF. In DNA form, the CDR3 reads TGTGCCAGCAGCCCCAAAACGGGGGGGTACAATGAGCAGTTCTTC.

This clonotype has ten or more counts. The CDR3 protein is CSASGAGGYEQYF. The CDR3 DNA reads TGCAGTGCTAGTGGAGCGGGGGGGTACGAGCAGTACTTC. V usage is TRBV20-1 and J usage is TRBJ2-7, with 10 bases that match TRBD2. In germline, CDR1 is DFQATT, CDR2 SNEGSKA (reference sequence). V gave up 3 bases and J gave up 4 bases; unmatched junction bases: 3. The CDR3 covers 13 residues.

The V call is TRBV20-1, the J call TRBJ2-4, with a possible D match to TRBD1 (6 bases). Germline CDR1 reads DFQATT; CDR2 reads SNEGSKA (reference sequence). The CDR3 runs 15 residues. Trimming took 6 bases from V and 0 from J, leaving 15 bases between them. The CDR3 sequence: CSAERTDLAKNIQYF. CDR3 DNA: TGCAGTGCAGAGAGGACAGATTTAGCCAAAAACATTCAGTACTTC.

At least ten counts were recorded for this clonotype. The rearrangement joins TRBV29-1 to TRBJ2-7; 8 bases fit TRBD2. The germline V gene encodes CDR1 SQVTM and CDR2 ANQGSEA. The ends lost 5 bases at V and 5 bases at J; junction bases unmatched: 8. This CDR3 contains 13 residues. This chain's CDR3 is CSVRTSGTNEQYF. The CDR3 DNA reads TGCAGCGTTAGAACTAGCGGAACAAACGAGCAGTACTTC.

This sequence joins TRBV24-1 and TRBJ2-1; 9 bases match TRBD1. Germline V gene data show CDR1 as KGHDR and CDR2 as SFDVKD. Trimming removed 2 bases from V and 8 bases from J; junction bases left unmatched: 12. The CDR3 consists of 17 residues. This chain's CDR3 is CATSDWTRTGDSDEQFF. The CDR3 nucleotides are TGTGCCACCAGTGATTGGACCCGGACAGGGGACAGTGATGAGCAGTTCTTC.

The rearrangement links TRBV5-1 to TRBJ1-1; the D gene is possibly TRBD1 (5 bases). V gave up 0 bases and J gave up 3 bases, with 12 bases separating them. CDR3 length: 15 amino acids. Germline V gene lookup returns CDR1 SGHRS and CDR2 YFSETQ. The CDR3 DNA reads as TGCGCCAGCAGCTTGGGTGGGACTGAGCACACTGAAGCTTTCTTT. Encoded protein: CASSLGGTEHTEAFF.

The chain carries TRBV11-2 and TRBJ2-7; no definite D call. Trimming left V 1 base short and J 2 bases short, with 12 bases between. Per the germline V gene, CDR1 is SGHAT and CDR2 is FQNNGV. The CDR3 is 15 amino acids. The DNA for the CDR3 is TGTGCCAGCAGCTTAGTGGGCGGAAGGGCCTACGAGCAGTACTTC. Translation: CASSLVGGRAYEQYF.

This clonotype turned up a few times. The chain is built from TRBV20-1 and TRBJ1-1; no reliable D call. From germline, CDR1 is DFQATT and CDR2 SNEGSKA (reference sequence). This CDR3 contains 15 residues. Trimming stripped 5 bases from V and 1 base from J, with 17 bases between. This CDR3 is CSARIDGSRNTEAFF. The CDR3 coding sequence is TGCAGTGCTCGCATTGACGGGTCGAGGAACACTGAAGCTTTCTTT.

The V gene is TRBV3-1, the J gene TRBJ2-7, with 8 bases that match TRBD2. V lost 6 bases, J lost 2 bases, and 9 bases stayed unmatched. The CDR3 loop spans 15 amino acids. CDR1 is LGHDT and CDR2 is YNNKEL in the germline V gene (reference sequence). The CDR3 nucleotides read TGTGCCAGCAGTTCTAGGACTAGCTCTACCTACGAGCAGTACTTC. Translation: CASSSRTSSTYEQYF.

This clonotype has a handful of counts. The chain couples TRBV6-5 to TRBJ1-5, with TRBD1 as a possible D gene (5 bases). Germline CDR1 MNHEY, CDR2 SVGAGI. Trimming took off 2 bases at V and 4 bases at J, with 12 bases between the two ends. The CDR3 totals 15 residues. This chain's CDR3 is CASSYSQGSNQPQHF. The CDR3 coding sequence is TGTGCCAGCAGTTACAGCCAGGGCTCGAATCAGCCCCAGCATTTT.